This TCR beta chain was profiled in a study of control samples from healthy donors and cancer patients. The germline CDR1 and CDR2 sequences are LNHDA and SQIVND (reference sequence). This CDR3 spans 13 amino acids. Trimming took 2 bases from V and 10 from J, leaving 14 bases between them. This table comes from immunoSEQ multiplex PCR, and its TCRdb copy is limited to in-frame clones, with some not included. The sample yields more than 85,000 clones, about 89% seen once. The receptor comes from a woman between 45 and 65 years old in good health. The genes are TRBV19 and TRBJ1-2; TRBD1 might be the D (5 bases). The sequencing sample was made of blood. The CDR3 nucleotides are TGTGCCAGTAGTATACCGCCACAGGTAGACTACACCTTC. Translating gives CASSIPPQVDYTF.